This TCR beta chain was captured by sequencing in a study of control samples from healthy donors and cancer patients. Repertoires were generated with immunoSEQ multiplex PCR, while TCRdb's copy carries only in-frame clones and drops some. The sample holds around 200,000 clones, 80% to 95% seen once. The sample was blood. The receptor was isolated from a man between 18 and 35 years old in good health.

Written as DNA, the CDR3 is TGTGCCAGCAGCTACGATTCATCGAGCCAAGAGACCCAGTACTTC. This encodes CASSYDSSSQETQYF. This sequence joins TRBV5-4 and TRBJ2-5; D gene unclear. CDR1 and CDR2 from the germline V gene are SGHNT and YYREEE (reference sequence). The CDR3 loop spans 15 amino acids. V lost 3 bases to trimming and J lost 1 base, with 13 bases between them.